These T cell receptor beta chains were read from a single sample in a study of OX40 agonist ivuxolimab in advanced cancers. Sequencing was performed with immunoSEQ multiplex PCR; in TCRdb, only in-frame clones are kept and a portion is missing. The profile shows 65,000 to 95,000 clones, approximately 85% of them singletons. The starting material was CD4+ or CD8+ T cells sorted from blood, obtained in a trial of the OX40 agonist ivuxolimab. These receptor sequences come from an adult with an advanced solid tumor such as melanoma, head and neck, liver or kidney cancer. The CDR3 runs from the conserved cysteine through the conserved F or W. D genes are given only for firm matches. Size values are once, few and many counts, or a class for expanded clones, and some rows have none.

j_call	clone_size	v_call	d_call	cdr3_aa	cdr3_nt
TRBJ2-1	few	TRBV2	-	CASRNLRASSYNEQFF	TGTGCCAGCAGGAATCTCAGGGCTAGCTCCTACAATGAGCAGTTCTTC
TRBJ2-1	-	TRBV19	TRBD1	CASSSTGGNEQFF	TGTGCCAGTAGTTCGACAGGGGGCAATGAGCAGTTCTTC
TRBJ2-1	-	TRBV10-1	TRBD2	CASSGPHRELAGNEQFF	TGCGCCAGCAGTGGCCCACACAGGGAACTAGCGGGGAATGAGCAGTTCTTC
TRBJ1-2	-	TRBV4-3	-	CASSQDNRILDGYTF	TGCGCCAGCAGCCAAGATAACCGGATACTCGATGGCTACACCTTC
TRBJ1-4	-	TRBV6-5	TRBD1	CASAGTVNEKLFF	TGTGCCAGCGCCGGGACAGTTAATGAAAAACTGTTTTTT
TRBJ2-3	-	TRBV27	TRBD2	CASSLWGGGGANTDTQYF	TGTGCCAGCAGTCTCTGGGGGGGCGGGGGGGCCAACACAGATACGCAGTATTTT
TRBJ2-1	-	TRBV10-3	TRBD2	CAIGTSGGDYNEQFF	TGTGCCATCGGGACTAGCGGGGGGGATTACAATGAGCAGTTCTTC
TRBJ1-5	once	TRBV27	-	CASSLRGQVGQPQHF	TGTGCCAGCAGTTTAAGAGGCCAAGTCGGACAGCCCCAGCATTTT
TRBJ2-2	-	TRBV6-5	TRBD1	CASSPGTGNTGELFF	TGTGCCAGCAGTCCCGGGACAGGGAACACCGGGGAGCTGTTTTTT
TRBJ2-1	-	TRBV7-9	-	CASSPPRETPRREQFF	TGTGCCAGCAGCCCACCCCGCGAGACCCCCAGGCGTGAGCAGTTCTTC
TRBJ1-5	-	TRBV18	TRBD1	CASSPGTGDNQPQHF	TGTGCCAGCTCACCAGGGACAGGGGACAATCAGCCCCAGCATTTT
TRBJ1-4	-	TRBV4-3	-	CASSHRSLNEKLFF	TGCGCCAGCAGCCACCGGAGCCTTAATGAAAAACTGTTTTTT
TRBJ2-7	-	TRBV7-2	TRBD2	CASSPRTSGRPLSYEQYF	TGTGCCAGCAGCCCCCGGACTAGCGGGAGGCCCTTGTCCTACGAGCAGTACTTC
TRBJ2-3	many	TRBV5-4	-	CASSLKAGGGPDTQYF	TGTGCCAGCAGCTTGAAAGCTGGTGGGGGCCCAGATACGCAGTATTTT
TRBJ1-2	-	TRBV10-3	TRBD1	CAIAGQGNYGYTF	TGTGCCATCGCCGGACAGGGGAACTATGGCTACACCTTC
TRBJ2-3	-	TRBV15	TRBD1	CATSRDIQGAVDTQYF	TGTGCCACCAGCAGAGATATACAGGGGGCGGTAGATACGCAGTATTTT
TRBJ2-7	-	TRBV19	TRBD2	CASSPGTRTGEQYF	TGTGCCAGTAGTCCCGGGACTAGGACTGGCGAGCAGTACTTC
TRBJ1-2	once	TRBV7-9	-	CASSLSTGTGYTF	TGTGCCAGCAGCTTATCAACAGGTACCGGCTACACCTTC
TRBJ2-3	-	TRBV5-4	-	CASSPGRQATLGTQYF	TGTGCCAGCAGCCCAGGGAGGCAGGCCACGTTGGGGACGCAGTATTTT
TRBJ2-7	few	TRBV2	-	CASSEADRSYEQYF	TGTGCCAGCAGTGAAGCCGACAGATCCTACGAGCAGTACTTC
TRBJ1-1	-	TRBV6-1	-	CASSRAENTEAFF	TGTGCCAGCAGCAGGGCGGAGAACACTGAAGCTTTCTTT
TRBJ1-1	-	TRBV10-2	-	CASNWVTNTEAFF	TGCGCCAGCAATTGGGTAACGAACACTGAAGCTTTCTTT
TRBJ1-2	once	TRBV19	TRBD1	CASSPRSGTGRIYGYTF	TGTGCCAGTAGTCCAAGGTCCGGGACAGGGCGGATCTATGGCTACACCTTC
TRBJ2-7	-	TRBV10-3	TRBD2	CAIGGGRSSYEQYF	TGTGCCATTGGGGGGGGACGGAGCTCCTACGAGCAGTACTTC
TRBJ2-7	-	TRBV6-6	TRBD1	CASRGTGKLNEQYF	TGTGCCAGCAGGGGGACAGGGAAACTCAACGAGCAGTACTTC
TRBJ2-5	-	TRBV29-1	-	CSVGGGQETQYF	TGCAGCGTTGGGGGCGGGCAAGAGACCCAGTACTTC
TRBJ1-2	-	TRBV7-8	-	CASSYSWNYGYTF	TGTGCCAGCAGTTACTCTTGGAACTATGGCTACACCTTC
TRBJ1-4	-	TRBV4-3	TRBD1	CASSQHPAGTGEKLFF	TGCGCCAGCAGCCAACACCCTGCGGGGACAGGTGAAAAACTGTTTTTT
TRBJ2-1	-	TRBV6-5	-	CASKAGNEQFF	TGTGCCAGCAAGGCTGGGAATGAGCAGTTCTTC
TRBJ1-1	-	TRBV4-1	-	CASSQDGTEAFF	TGCGCCAGCAGCCAAGATGGGACCGAAGCTTTCTTT
TRBJ2-5	-	TRBV4-3	-	CASSQDKYSQETQYF	TGCGCCAGCAGCCAGGACAAATACTCCCAAGAGACCCAGTACTTC
TRBJ2-2	few	TRBV5-1	-	CASSPQTSLRANTGELFF	TGCGCCAGCAGCCCCCAAACTAGCCTTAGAGCGAACACCGGGGAGCTGTTTTTT
TRBJ2-1	-	TRBV11-3	TRBD2	CASSLGLAGYNEQFF	TGTGCCAGCAGCTTAGGCCTAGCGGGCTACAATGAGCAGTTCTTC
TRBJ2-3	-	TRBV7-2	-	CASSYPWGTQYF	TGTGCCAGCAGCTACCCATGGGGTACGCAGTATTTT
TRBJ1-1	-	TRBV10-3	-	CAISEGGVGDTEAFF	TGTGCCATCAGTGAAGGCGGAGTCGGGGACACTGAAGCTTTCTTT
TRBJ2-3	-	TRBV7-3	-	CASSLTPEPNTQYF	TGTGCCAGCAGCTTAACGCCCGAACCTAATACGCAGTATTTT
TRBJ2-7	-	TRBV27	-	CASSLGYSYEQYF	TGTGCCAGCAGTTTAGGTTATTCCTACGAGCAGTACTTC
TRBJ2-7	-	TRBV6-6	-	CASSPSDRDYDVQYF	TGTGCCAGCAGTCCCTCGGACAGGGACTACGATGTGCAGTACTTC
TRBJ2-3	few	TRBV7-9	TRBD1	CASRPGTGITDTQYF	TGTGCCAGCAGGCCCGGGACAGGGATCACAGATACGCAGTATTTT
TRBJ2-7	-	TRBV11-3	-	CASSLTQGDERYF	TGTGCCAGCAGCCTCACACAGGGCGACGAGCGGTACTTC
TRBJ2-3	-	TRBV29-1	-	CSVPTGDTQYF	TGCAGCGTTCCGACGGGGGATACGCAGTATTTT
TRBJ1-5	-	TRBV4-3	-	CASSPTRDWYQPQHF	TGCGCCAGCAGCCCCACCCGGGACTGGTATCAGCCCCAGCATTTT
TRBJ2-6	few	TRBV2	-	CASSRRTSGANVLTF	TGTGCCAGCAGTCGACGGACCTCGGGGGCCAACGTCCTGACTTTC
TRBJ2-5	-	TRBV10-3	TRBD1	CAIRRDSEETQYF	TGTGCCATCAGGAGGGACAGCGAAGAGACCCAGTACTTC
TRBJ2-3	-	TRBV15	TRBD2	CATSRATMGLAGADTQYF	TGTGCCACCAGCAGAGCTACCATGGGACTAGCGGGAGCCGATACGCAGTATTTT
TRBJ2-5	-	TRBV11-3	TRBD1	CASSLGVRQGGEETQYF	TGTGCCAGCAGCTTAGGCGTGAGACAGGGCGGCGAAGAGACCCAGTACTTC
TRBJ1-6	-	TRBV7-3	-	CASSLGGERGSPLHF	TGTGCCAGCAGCTTAGGGGGTGAGAGAGGTTCACCCCTCCACTTT
TRBJ2-1	-	TRBV19	-	CASSTLGGRDEQFF	TGTGCCAGTAGTACGTTAGGGGGGAGGGATGAGCAGTTCTTC
TRBJ1-6	-	TRBV29-1	TRBD1	CSVQDREGSPLHF	TGCAGCGTTCAGGACAGGGAAGGTTCACCCCTCCACTTT
TRBJ1-6	few	TRBV7-9	-	CASSFSSGEYNSPLHF	TGTGCCAGCAGCTTTTCGTCGGGCGAATATAATTCACCCCTCCACTTT
TRBJ2-3	once	TRBV11-2	TRBD2	CASSLGLAGGPDTQYF	TGTGCCAGCAGCTTAGGACTAGCGGGGGGGCCAGATACGCAGTATTTT